This TCR beta chain was recovered during a study of T cell responses to AZD1222 COVID-19 vaccine. The data were produced by immunoSEQ multiplex PCR, yet TCRdb's version contains in-frame clones alone and is incomplete. The sample contains about 88,000 clones, about 91% of which appear only once. The CDR3 consists of 14 residues. CDR1 is SGDLS and CDR2 is YYNGEE in the germline V gene. V shed 4 bases and J 4 bases; nucleotides not matched to a gene: 6. The starting material was peripheral blood, obtained on day 0 of AZD1222 vaccination. This TCR was sampled from an adult in good health. The rearrangement uses TRBV9 and TRBJ2-3, with 7 bases matching TRBD1. CDR3: CASSYTGTADTQYF. As DNA, the CDR3 is TGTGCCAGCAGCTATACAGGGACAGCAGATACGCAGTATTTT.